This is a list of T cell receptor beta chains from one sample in a study of blood T cell repertoires in COVID-19. Sequenced by immunoSEQ multiplex PCR; TCRdb stores in-frame clones only, minus some. The sample gives about 110,000 clones, 80% to 85% of which show up once; roughly 4.3% is in the top ten. Sample: peripheral blood. The receptor set was obtained from a human donor in a cohort sampled during active COVID-19. CDR3s include the opening cysteine and the closing phenylalanine or tryptophan. D genes are given only for firm matches.

V: TRBV5-4; D: TRBD1; J: TRBJ2-1; DNA: TGTGCCAGCAGCTTGTCCGGGACAGTAATCTCCAATGAGCAGTTCTTC; CDR3: CASSLSGTVISNEQFF
V: TRBV7-2; D: TRBD2; J: TRBJ2-5; DNA: TGTGCCAGCAGCCTGATAGCGGGAGGGTTAGAGACCCAGTACTTC; CDR3: CASSLIAGGLETQYF
V: TRBV7-2; D: TRBD2; J: TRBJ2-5; DNA: TGTGCCAGCAGCAAACTAGCGGGAGTTATAGAGACCCAGTACTTC; CDR3: CASSKLAGVIETQYF
V: TRBV6-4; D: -; J: TRBJ2-3; DNA: TGTGCCAGCAGTCGCCACCGACTCGCCGATACGCAGTATTTT; CDR3: CASSRHRLADTQYF
V: TRBV30; D: TRBD1; J: TRBJ1-1; DNA: TGTGCCTGGAGTGTCCCACCGGGACAGGTTAGGAACACTGAAGCTTTCTTT; CDR3: CAWSVPPGQVRNTEAFF
V: TRBV7-3; D: -; J: TRBJ2-3; DNA: TGTGCCAGCAGCTTAACATGGGGCAGGACAGATACGCAGTATTTT; CDR3: CASSLTWGRTDTQYF
V: TRBV7-3; D: -; J: TRBJ2-6; DNA: TGTGCCAGCACCCATGACTCTCCCATTGGGGCCAACGTCCTGACTTTC; CDR3: CASTHDSPIGANVLTF
V: TRBV30; D: TRBD1; J: TRBJ1-5; DNA: TGTGCCTGGACGCCCAAGGGGGCCGGGGGTCAGCCCCAGCATTTT; CDR3: CAWTPKGAGGQPQHF
V: TRBV2; D: TRBD1; J: TRBJ1-6; DNA: TGTGCCAGCAGAACGACAGGGGCGCACTCACCCCTCCACTTT; CDR3: CASRTTGAHSPLHF
V: TRBV4-3; D: TRBD2; J: TRBJ2-1; DNA: TGCGCCAGCAGCCAAGATTTTTTGGGACTAGCGGACAATGAGCAGTTCTTC; CDR3: CASSQDFLGLADNEQFF
V: TRBV7-8; D: -; J: TRBJ1-5; DNA: TGTGCCAGCAGCTCCCAGGGGAATCAGCCCCAGCATTTT; CDR3: CASSSQGNQPQHF
V: TRBV20-1; D: -; J: TRBJ1-1; DNA: TGCAGTGCTACTCCGAACACTGAAGCTTTCTTT; CDR3: CSATPNTEAFF
V: TRBV19; D: -; J: TRBJ1-5; DNA: TGTGCCAGTAGTCCCCGGCAGGGAAGCAATCAGCCCCAGCATTTT; CDR3: CASSPRQGSNQPQHF
V: TRBV7-3; D: TRBD2; J: TRBJ2-1; DNA: TGTGCCAGCAGCCCGGTAGCGGGAGGGAATGAGCAGTTCTTC; CDR3: CASSPVAGGNEQFF